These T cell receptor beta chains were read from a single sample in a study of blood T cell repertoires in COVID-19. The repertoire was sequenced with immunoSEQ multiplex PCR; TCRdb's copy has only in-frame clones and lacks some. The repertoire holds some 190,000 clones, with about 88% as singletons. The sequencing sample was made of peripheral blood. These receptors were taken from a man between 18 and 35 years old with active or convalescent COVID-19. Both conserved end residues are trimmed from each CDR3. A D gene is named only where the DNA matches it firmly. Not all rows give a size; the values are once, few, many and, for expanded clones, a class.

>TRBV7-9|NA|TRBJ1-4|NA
ASSSGHGGAGEKLF
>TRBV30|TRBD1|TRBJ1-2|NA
AWSGTGNYGYT
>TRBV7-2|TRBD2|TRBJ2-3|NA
ASRGASGSFFDTQY
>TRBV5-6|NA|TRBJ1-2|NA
ASSFVSFRGNYGYT
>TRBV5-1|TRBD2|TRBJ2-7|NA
ASSLDTSGRIPYEQY
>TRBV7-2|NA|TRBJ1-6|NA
ASSLAGRSSYNSPLH
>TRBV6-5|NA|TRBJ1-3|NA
ASSLGTGNTIY
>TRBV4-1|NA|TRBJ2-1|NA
ASSLKGGREQF
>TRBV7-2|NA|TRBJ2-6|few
ASSFEVTGANVLT
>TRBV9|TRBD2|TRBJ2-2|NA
ASSASLGTSGRVGTGELF
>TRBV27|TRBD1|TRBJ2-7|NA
ASRRTGADEQY
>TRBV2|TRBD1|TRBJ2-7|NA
ATRPGQGAHEQY
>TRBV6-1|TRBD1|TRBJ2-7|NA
ASSEGTGFSYEQY
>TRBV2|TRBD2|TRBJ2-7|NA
ASSYGTSGSSYEQY
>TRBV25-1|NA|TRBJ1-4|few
ASSEPAWGRNNEKLF
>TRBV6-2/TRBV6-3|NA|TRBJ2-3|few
ASSPRDTDTQY
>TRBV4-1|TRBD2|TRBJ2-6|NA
ASSQDLLAGAWPGANVLT
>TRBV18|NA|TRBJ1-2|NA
ASSSGLGNYGYT
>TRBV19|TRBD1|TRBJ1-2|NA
ASSPPQIRGRNYGYT
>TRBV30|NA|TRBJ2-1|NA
AWSVGVSYNEQF
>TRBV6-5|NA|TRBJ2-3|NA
ASTGDSTDTQY
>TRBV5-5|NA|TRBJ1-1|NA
ASSLVGPNTEAF
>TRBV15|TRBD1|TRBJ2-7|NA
ATSRGQGAIYEQY
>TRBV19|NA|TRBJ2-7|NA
ASSNPGDEQY
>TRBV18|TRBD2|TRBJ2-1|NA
ASSPYSGGASYNEQF
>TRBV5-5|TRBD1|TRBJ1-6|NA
ASSFGTGGAGPLH
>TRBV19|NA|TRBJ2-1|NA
ASSIDLVFGQNEQF
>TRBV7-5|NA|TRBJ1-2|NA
VRSLEGDRGTSNYGYT
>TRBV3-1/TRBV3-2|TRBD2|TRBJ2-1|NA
ASSRTSGTFNEQF
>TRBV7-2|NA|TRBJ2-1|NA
ASSRAGSYNEQF
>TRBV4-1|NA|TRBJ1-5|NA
ASSRGWGNQPQH
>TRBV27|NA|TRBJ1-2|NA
ASSPLGSGITNYGYT
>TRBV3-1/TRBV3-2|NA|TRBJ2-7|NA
ASSHSGDEQY
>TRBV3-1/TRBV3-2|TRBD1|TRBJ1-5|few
ASSQGTGGGQPQH
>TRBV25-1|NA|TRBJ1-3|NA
ASSEFAEYTGGNTIY
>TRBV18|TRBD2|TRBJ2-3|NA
ASSGLAGRLRAQY
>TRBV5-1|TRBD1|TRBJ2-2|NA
ASSPNPGQGTGELF
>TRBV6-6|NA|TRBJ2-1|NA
ASTSWTETYNEQF
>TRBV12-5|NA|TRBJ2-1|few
ASGPPGLSYNEQF
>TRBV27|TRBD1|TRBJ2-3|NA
ASSLVTGAADTQY